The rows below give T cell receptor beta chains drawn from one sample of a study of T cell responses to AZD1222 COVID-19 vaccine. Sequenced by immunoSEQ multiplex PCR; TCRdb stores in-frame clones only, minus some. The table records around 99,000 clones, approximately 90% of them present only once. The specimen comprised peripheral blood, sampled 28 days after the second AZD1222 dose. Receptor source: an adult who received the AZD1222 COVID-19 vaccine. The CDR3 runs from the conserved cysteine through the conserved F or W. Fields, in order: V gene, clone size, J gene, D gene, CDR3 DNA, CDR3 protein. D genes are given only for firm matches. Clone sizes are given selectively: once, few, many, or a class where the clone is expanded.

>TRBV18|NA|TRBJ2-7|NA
TGTGCCAGCTCACCAGGGTCCTACGAGCAGTACTTC
CASSPGSYEQYF
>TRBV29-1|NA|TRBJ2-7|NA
TGCAGCGTTGACAGGGGTCGGGCTAACGAGCAGTACTTC
CSVDRGRANEQYF
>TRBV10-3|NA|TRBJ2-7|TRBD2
TGTGCCATCAGTGACCCTAGCGGGCTCCTCTCCTACGAGCAGTACTTC
CAISDPSGLLSYEQYF
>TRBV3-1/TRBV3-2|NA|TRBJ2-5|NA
TGTGCCAGCAGCCAAGAGGGGAGCGGGGAGACCCAGTACTTC
CASSQEGSGETQYF
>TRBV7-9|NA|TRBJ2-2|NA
TGTGCCAGCAGCTTCGCACAGGGAGGGTCCGGGGAGCTGTTTTTT
CASSFAQGGSGELFF
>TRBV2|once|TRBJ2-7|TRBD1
TGTGCCAGCGCCCGGATGGGGACAGGGGGTTCCTACGAGCAGTACTTC
CASARMGTGGSYEQYF
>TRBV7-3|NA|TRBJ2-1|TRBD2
TGTGCCAGCAGCCTGAGGACTAGCGGGAGGGAAAAGTTGTTCTTC
CASSLRTSGREKLFF
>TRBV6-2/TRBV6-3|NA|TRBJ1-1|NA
TGTGCCAGCAGTTCGACAGTGAGGTTCGCTGAAGCTTTCTTT
CASSSTVRFAEAFF
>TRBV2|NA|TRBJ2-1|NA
TGTGCCAGCAGATGGGACTACAATGAGCAGTTCTTC
CASRWDYNEQFF
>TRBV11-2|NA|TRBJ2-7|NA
TGTGCCAGCAGCTTAGAAGGGGTCCCCAGCGAGCAGTACTTC
CASSLEGVPSEQYF
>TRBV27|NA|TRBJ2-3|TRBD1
TGTGCCAGCAGTTCGCTGGACAGGGGAACGCAGTATTTT
CASSSLDRGTQYF
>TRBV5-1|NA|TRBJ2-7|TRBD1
TGCGCCAGCAGATTTACGGTCCAGGGGGTCGAGCAGTACTTC
CASRFTVQGVEQYF
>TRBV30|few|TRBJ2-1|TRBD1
TGTGCCTGGAGGGGGACAGGGCTCAATGAGCAGTTCTTC
CAWRGTGLNEQFF
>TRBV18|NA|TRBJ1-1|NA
TGTGCCAGCTCACCACAAAGCCAGCAAAACACTGAAGCTTTCTTT
CASSPQSQQNTEAFF
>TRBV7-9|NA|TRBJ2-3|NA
TGTGCCAGCAGCTCCTATCATGATACGCAGTATTTT
CASSSYHDTQYF
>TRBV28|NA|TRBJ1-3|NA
TGTGCCAGCAGTTCCCACAGGGCCGACCGCTCTGGAAACACCATATATTTT
CASSSHRADRSGNTIYF
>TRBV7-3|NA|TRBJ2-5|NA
TGTGCCAGCAGCTTAACGGCGGGGGAGACCCAGTACTTC
CASSLTAGETQYF
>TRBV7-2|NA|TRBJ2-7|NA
TGTGCCAGCAGCTTTAGGGGTCACGAGCAGTACTTC
CASSFRGHEQYF
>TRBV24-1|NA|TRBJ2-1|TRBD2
TGTGCCACCAGTGATACTAGCGGGACCAATGAGCAGTTCTTC
CATSDTSGTNEQFF
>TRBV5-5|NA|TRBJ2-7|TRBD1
TGTGCCAGCAGCTCTCCGGGACAGGCCTACGAGCAGTACTTC
CASSSPGQAYEQYF
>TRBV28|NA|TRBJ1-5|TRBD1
TGTGCCAGCAGTCAAAGACAGGGGAAGGGACAGCCCCAGCATTTT
CASSQRQGKGQPQHF
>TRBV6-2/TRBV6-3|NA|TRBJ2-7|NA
TGTGCCAGCAGTTACGCAGCGACAGGTACGACCTACGAGCAGTACTTC
CASSYAATGTTYEQYF
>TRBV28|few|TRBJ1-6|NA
TGTGCCAGCAGTCCCTGGACGGAATCTAATAATTCACCCCTCCACTTT
CASSPWTESNNSPLHF
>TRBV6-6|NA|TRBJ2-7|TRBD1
TGTGCCAGCAGCGACCGGGACAGGGCTTCCTACGAGCAGTACTTC
CASSDRDRASYEQYF
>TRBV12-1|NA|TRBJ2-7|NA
TGTGCCAGCAGCCCGGCGGGCGGGACCTACTACGAGCAGTACTTC
CASSPAGGTYYEQYF
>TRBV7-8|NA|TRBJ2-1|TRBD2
TGTGCCACCAGCCGAGTAGCGGGGGTATACAATGAGCAGTTCTTC
CATSRVAGVYNEQFF
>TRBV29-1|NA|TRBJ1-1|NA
TGCAGCGTTGCCTTCTCCTCAAGCGAAATCAGAATGAACACTGAAGCTTTCTTT
CSVAFSSSEIRMNTEAFF
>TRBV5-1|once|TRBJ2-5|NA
TGCGCCAGCAGCTTTGACGGGACCACCTCGGAGACCCAGTACTTC
CASSFDGTTSETQYF
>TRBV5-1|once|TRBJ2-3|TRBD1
TGCGCCAGCAGCTTGTTTAGCCTGGGACAGGGGCCAGATACGCAGTATTTT
CASSLFSLGQGPDTQYF
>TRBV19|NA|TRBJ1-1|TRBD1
TGTGCCAGTAGTACGCGACAGGGAACGAACACTGAAGCTTTCTTT
CASSTRQGTNTEAFF
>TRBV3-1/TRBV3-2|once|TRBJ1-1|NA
TGTGCCAGCAGCCAGAACCGGGGCACTGAAGCTTTCTTT
CASSQNRGTEAFF
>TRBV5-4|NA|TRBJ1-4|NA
TGTGCCAGCAGTTCTGGGGGATCAACTAATGAAAAACTGTTTTTT
CASSSGGSTNEKLFF
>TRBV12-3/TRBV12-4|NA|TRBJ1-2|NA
TGTGCCAGCAGTTTAGTTGGGGGATGGGGCTACACCTTC
CASSLVGGWGYTF
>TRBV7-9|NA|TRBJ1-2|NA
TGTGCCAGCAGCTTTACAGGGAACTATGGCTACACCTTC
CASSFTGNYGYTF
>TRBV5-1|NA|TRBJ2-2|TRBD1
TGCGCCAGCAGCTATGGACAGGCGAACACCGGGGAGCTGTTTTTT
CASSYGQANTGELFF
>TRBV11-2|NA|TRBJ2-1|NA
TGTGCCAGCAGCTTTCGCGGCGACTACAATGAGCAGTTCTTC
CASSFRGDYNEQFF
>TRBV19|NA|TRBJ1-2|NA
TGTGCCAGTAGTATTGGGTCGGGGGTTAACTATGGCTACACCTTC
CASSIGSGVNYGYTF
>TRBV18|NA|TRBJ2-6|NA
TGTGCCAGCTCACAGGGTTCTGGGGCCAACGTCCTGACTTTC
CASSQGSGANVLTF
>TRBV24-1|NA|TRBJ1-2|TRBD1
TGTGCCACCAGTCCCCGGGACAGGGTCTATGGCTACACCTTC
CATSPRDRVYGYTF
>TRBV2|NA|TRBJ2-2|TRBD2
TGTGCCAGCAAGGGACTAGCGGGACTGAACACCGGGGAGCTGTTTTTT
CASKGLAGLNTGELFF
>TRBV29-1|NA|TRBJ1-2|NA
TGCAGCGGGGTCGGGGCAGGAGGCTATGGCTACACCTTC
CSGVGAGGYGYTF
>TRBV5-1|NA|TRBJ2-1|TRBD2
TGCGCCAGCCGACCTAGACTAGCGGGAGAAATAAATGAGCAGTTCTTC
CASRPRLAGEINEQFF
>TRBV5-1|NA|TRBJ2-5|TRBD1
TGCGCCAGCAGCTTGGTAGGGACAGAGAATCAAGAGACCCAGTACTTC
CASSLVGTENQETQYF
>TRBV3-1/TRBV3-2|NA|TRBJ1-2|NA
TGTGCCAGCAGCGAGGCGGGGAACTATGGCTACACCTTC
CASSEAGNYGYTF
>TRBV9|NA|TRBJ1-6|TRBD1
TGTGCCAGCCAACGGGGACAGACTAGTTCACCCCTCCACTTT
CASQRGQTSSPLHF
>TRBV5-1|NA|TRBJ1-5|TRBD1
TGCGCCAGCATGACAGGGTCCAATCAGCCCCAGCATTTT
CASMTGSNQPQHF
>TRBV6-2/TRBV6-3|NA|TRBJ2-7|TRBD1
TGTGCCAGCAGTTACGGCCCCGGGACAGGAAAGTACTTC
CASSYGPGTGKYF
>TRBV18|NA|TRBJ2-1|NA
TGTGCCAGCTCACCCACAGGTAATGAGCAGTTCTTC
CASSPTGNEQFF
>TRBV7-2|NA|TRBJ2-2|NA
TGTGCCAGCAGCTTTAAATCCGGGAGCAACGCCGGGGAGCTGTTTTTT
CASSFKSGSNAGELFF
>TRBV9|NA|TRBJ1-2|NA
TGTGCCAGCAGCGTATCTACCCACCGCCTAGGGGGCTACACCTTC
CASSVSTHRLGGYTF
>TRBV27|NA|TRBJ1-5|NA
TGTGCCAGCAGTTCGAACGAAAGCAATCAGCCCCAGCATTTT
CASSSNESNQPQHF